This entry lists 17 T cell receptor beta chains sequenced from one sample in a study of T cells in Graves' hyperthyroidism and ophthalmopathy (dated by TCRdb to the late 2010s). Preparation of the library involved multiplex PCR. The instrument given in TCRdb is Illumina HiSeq 2000. Amplification of TCR beta CDR3 regions was carried out from RNA transcripts. The first round of RT-PCR for the TCR CDR3 was performed with the HTBI primer set and the Qiagen OneStep RT-PCR kit. The public reads were reprocessed in TCRdb via fastp at Q25 and MiXCR, keeping in-frame beta chains. Every distinct CDR3 protein forms one entry, paired with its most common genes and DNA. This sample has 600,000 to 800,000 distinct CDR3 sequences in its table, and just over 35% of those were observed once. The ten largest make up more than 25% of the sample. Sequencing was carried out using blood. The origin of the receptors is a woman between 35 and 50 years old with Graves' hyperthyroidism.

To note about this clonotype: Relative to the germline gene, one junction end is altered; a read error may explain this. The chain recombines TRBV4-1 with TRBJ1-2; TRBD1 aligns across 8 bases. CDR1 and CDR2 (germline): MGHRA, YSYEKL. The CDR3 extends over 15 amino acids. The CDR3 is CASSQVQGGDYGHTF. The CDR3, as DNA: TGCGCCAGCAGCCAAGTACAGGGGGGGGACTATGGCCACACCTTC.

The chain uses TRBV6-5 and TRBJ2-2; TRBD2 matches 9 bases. V gave up 2 bases and J gave up 3 bases; unmatched junction bases: 4. There are 16 residues in the CDR3. CDR1 is MNHEY and CDR2 is SVGAGI in the germline V gene. The DNA for the CDR3 is TGTGCCAGCAGTTACCTTAGCGGGAGCGACACCGGGGAGCTGTTTTTT. It encodes CASSYLSGSDTGELFF.

The sample holds many counts of this clonotype. This chain connects TRBV7-8 to TRBJ1-4; TRBD1 aligns across 7 bases. The CDR3 sequence is 17 residues long. CDR1 is SGHVS and CDR2 is FQNEAQ in the germline V gene. With V trimmed by 3 bases and J by 13 bases, 20 bases remained unmatched. CDR3 sequence (DNA): TGTGCCAGCAGCTTTGTGGGACAGTGGACAACGAAACTAGGACTGTTTTTT. It encodes CASSFVGQWTTKLGLFF.

This clonotype was seen repeatedly, ten times or more. This chain joins TRBV7-2 and TRBJ1-2, with D perhaps matching TRBD1 (5 bases). CDR1 and CDR2 from the germline V gene are SGHTA and FQGNSA. Trimming stripped 1 base from V and 5 bases from J, with 23 bases between. The CDR3 has 18 residues. CDR3 residues: CASSLDGAGNAAGYGYTF. The CDR3 DNA reads TGTGCCAGCAGCTTAGATGGGGCAGGGAATGCTGCAGGGTATGGCTACACCTTC.

In its sample, this clonotype was seen many times. The chain links TRBV7-9 to TRBJ1-5, with unresolved D. There are 12 residues in the CDR3. V lost 1 base and J lost 10, with 8 bases in between. From germline, CDR1 is SEHNR and CDR2 FQNEAQ (reference sequence). CDR3 amino acids: CASSLDMAPQHF. The CDR3 DNA sequence: TGTGCCAGCAGCTTAGACATGGCTCCCCAGCATTTT.

This clonotype was recorded at least ten times. The genes are TRBV12-3 or TRBV12-4 and TRBJ1-4; D unclear. CDR3 size: 13 residues. Trimming took 7 bases from V and 8 from J, leaving 14 bases between them. In DNA, the CDR3 is TGTGCCAGCACCCAATTGGGGTTGGAAAAACTGTTTTTT. Residues: CASTQLGLEKLFF.

This clonotype has only a few counts. This chain links TRBV7-8 with TRBJ2-7, with D unclear. Germline V gene sequence: CDR1 SGHVS, CDR2 FQNEAQ. V gave up 0 bases and J gave up 3 bases, with 9 bases separating them. This CDR3 comprises 14 residues. CDR3 nucleotide sequence: TGTGCCAGCAGCTTAGCTGAGACGGGCTACGAGCAGTACTTC. Translating gives CASSLAETGYEQYF. Based on the CDR3 plus reference TRBV7-8 and TRBJ2-7, the full variable domain is GAGVSQSPRYKVAKRGQDVALRCDPISGHVSLFWYQQALGQGPEFLTYFQNEAQLDKSGLPSDRFFAERPEGSVSTLKIQRTQQEDSAVYLCASSLAETGYEQYFGPGTRLTVT.

This clonotype appeared a few times. The genes are TRBV5-1 and TRBJ1-2; 11 nucleotides align to TRBD1. This CDR3 has 16 amino acids. Germline assignment: CDR1 SGHRS and CDR2 YFSETQ. V was pared by 4 bases and J by 5 bases, with 10 bases of the junction left unmatched. CDR3: CASSPIPGQGVYGYTF. The CDR3 region has the DNA TGCGCCAGCAGCCCAATACCGGGACAGGGGGTATATGGCTACACCTTC.

The chain recombines TRBV2 with TRBJ1-3; 7 nucleotides agree with TRBD1. The V gene end was trimmed by 4 bases and the J gene end by 7 bases; junction bases not matched to a gene: 7. The germline CDR1 and CDR2 sequences are SNHLY and FYNNEI. The CDR3 covers 14 residues. The CDR3 DNA sequence: TGTGCCAGCAGTGGGGGACAGACGACCAACACCATATATTTT. Its protein product is CASSGGQTTNTIYF.

At least ten counts were recorded for this clonotype. The chain joins TRBV2 to TRBJ1-5; D unresolved. Germline V gives CDR1 SNHLY, CDR2 FYNNEI. With 5 bases removed from V and 0 bases from J, the gap between germline ends came to 8 bases. The CDR3 spans 14 residues. The DNA for the CDR3 is TGTGCCAGCAGTACCGGTTATAGCAATCAGCCCCAGCATTTT. It codes for CASSTGYSNQPQHF.

The chain is built from TRBV12-3 or TRBV12-4 and TRBJ2-5; TRBD1 agrees at 11 bases. The CDR3 spans 16 residues. The V and J ends lost 5 bases and 5 bases, in that order; junction bases with no gene match: 10. CDR3 amino acids: CASSEATGQGVETQYF. The CDR3 region has the DNA TGTGCCAGCAGTGAAGCAACGGGACAGGGGGTCGAGACCCAGTACTTC.

This chain connects TRBV11-2 to TRBJ2-5; D is unclear. CDR1 SGHAT and CDR2 FQNNGV come from the germline V gene. V lost 4 bases, J lost 5 bases, and 14 bases lay in between. The CDR3 runs to 14 residues. The CDR3 region is CASSYSTVGETQYF. CDR3 coding DNA: TGTGCCAGCAGCTACTCGACGGTTGGGGAGACCCAGTACTTC.

This clonotype was seen repeatedly, ten times or more. The J gene is TRBJ1-1, the V gene TRBV10-2; the match to TRBD1 covers 9 bases. Per germline, CDR1 WSHSY and CDR2 SAAADI. The ends lost 6 bases at V and 10 bases at J; junction bases unmatched: 6. The CDR3 is 12 residues long. CDR3 sequence reads: CASSEQGAVAFF. In DNA, the CDR3 is TGCGCCAGCAGCGAACAGGGGGCCGTAGCTTTCTTT.

This clonotype was found a few times. The rearrangement uses TRBV4-3 and TRBJ2-7; D possibly corresponds to TRBD1 (6 bases). The germline V gene has CDR1 LGHNA and CDR2 YSLEER. Deletions cut 4 bases from V and 3 bases from J, with 16 bases between. This CDR3 is 15 amino acids long. The CDR3 DNA sequence: TGCGCCAGCAGCCGCACGACAGGATGGGACTACGAGCAGTACTTC. The encoded protein is CASSRTTGWDYEQYF.

In this sample, this clonotype turned up many times. The V gene is TRBV10-3, the J gene TRBJ2-2; 10 bases are shared with TRBD1. The CDR3 runs 16 residues. The V gene end was trimmed by 3 bases and the J gene end by 4 bases; junction bases not matched to a gene: 5. Per germline, CDR1 ENHRY and CDR2 SYGVKD. The CDR3 region has the DNA TGTGCCATCAGTGATGACAGGGGGCAGAGCACCGGGGAGCTGTTTTTT. This codes for CAISDDRGQSTGELFF.

This clonotype was counted many times. The chain joins TRBV7-2 to TRBJ1-6; tentative D call: TRBD1 (5 bases). Trimming shortened V by 1 base and J by 9 bases, and 13 bases separated the two germline ends. Germline CDR1 and CDR2: SGHTA and FQGNSA. The CDR3 covers 15 residues. The CDR3 reads CASSLERGRGSPLHF. The CDR3 region has the DNA TGTGCCAGCAGCTTAGAGCGGGGAAGGGGTTCACCCCTCCACTTT.

The chain has TRBV11-3 and TRBJ1-6; D is possibly TRBD1 (6 bases). Germline assignment: CDR1 SGHNT and CDR2 YENEEA. V was shortened by 4 bases and J by 0 bases, with 22 bases between the two germline ends. This CDR3 has 20 amino acids. The CDR3 DNA reads TGTGCCAGCAGCTCCTCATCCGGGACACCCTTGGGCTCCTATAATTCACCCCTCCACTTT. Protein sequence: CASSSSSGTPLGSYNSPLHF.